This is a list of T cell receptor beta chains from one sample in a study of blood T cells in healthy people across ages. TCRdb itself ran the 5' RACE reads through MiXCR, one entry per CDR3 protein. The repertoire holds approximately 810,000 distinct CDR3 sequences, about 34% seen once, with over 10% in the top ten. Material for sequencing was blood. Receptor source: a man younger than 30 in good health. Each CDR3 is given with its conserved first and last residue. D genes are given only for firm matches. Only some rows state a clone size, as once, few, many or a class for expanded clones.

>TRBJ1-2|NA|TRBD1|TRBV20-1
TGCAGTGCTAGGAACAGGGGGCGTGGCTACACCTTC
CSARNRGRGYTF
>TRBJ1-4|NA|NA|TRBV4-3
TGCGCCAGCAGCCAATTTACGGGAACAACAACTAATGAAAAACTGTTTTTT
CASSQFTGTTTNEKLFF
>TRBJ1-2|many|NA|TRBV4-1
TGCGCCAGCAGCCAAGTCTCGGCTAACTATGGCTACACCTTC
CASSQVSANYGYTF
>TRBJ1-2|NA|NA|TRBV20-1
TGCAGTACTCTTTGGACAGACGACTGGGGCTACACCTTC
CSTLWTDDWGYTF
>TRBJ1-2|few|NA|TRBV18
TGTGCCAGCTCACTCCCGACAGCTAACTATGGCTACACCTTC
CASSLPTANYGYTF
>TRBJ2-3|many|TRBD2|TRBV5-1
TGCGCCAGCAAGAGCGCGGCTAGCGGGGGTCCGTCGAGTGTCACAGATACGCAGTATTTT
CASKSAASGGPSSVTDTQYF
>TRBJ2-1|many|TRBD1|TRBV27
TGTGCCAGCAGACCAACGGGACAGGTACTTACCATCTCCTACAATGAGCAGTTCTTC
CASRPTGQVLTISYNEQFF
>TRBJ2-3|NA|NA|TRBV4-3
TGCGCCAGCAGCCAAGTTGGCGGCCCAGAGGTGGATACGCAGTATTTT
CASSQVGGPEVDTQYF
>TRBJ2-5|few|NA|TRBV5-1
TGCGCCAGCAGCTTGCTGGCTCCAGAGACCCAGTACTTC
CASSLLAPETQYF
>TRBJ2-5|many|NA|TRBV7-9
TGTGCTTTTTCAGGGGTTCAAGAGACCCAGTACTTC
CAFSGVQETQYF
>TRBJ2-3|few|NA|TRBV7-3
TGCTCCAGCAGCGTTGGGGGGGGGCTAGACACAGATACGCAGTATTTT
CSSSVGGGLDTDTQYF
>TRBJ2-1|few|NA|TRBV9
TGTGCCAGCAGTGCCACGGGGCGTTACACTGAGCAGTTCTTC
CASSATGRYTEQFF
>TRBJ2-1|NA|TRBD1|TRBV4-2
TGTGCCAGCAGCCAAGAGGGACAGGTCAGCTACAATGAGCAGTTCTTC
CASSQEGQVSYNEQFF
>TRBJ2-3|few|NA|TRBV15
TGTGCCACCAGTAGTGGGACGGGAAGCACAGATACGCAGTATTTT
CATSSGTGSTDTQYF
>TRBJ2-1|many|TRBD1|TRBV7-7
TGTGCTAGCAGCCCCGGGACAGGACGTTACAATGAGCAGTTCTTC
CASSPGTGRYNEQFF
>TRBJ2-2|NA|TRBD1|TRBV5-1
TGCGCCAGCGGCGAAAGGACAGGGAACACCGGGGAGCTGTTTTTT
CASGERTGNTGELFF
>TRBJ2-7|few|TRBD2|TRBV9
TGTGCCAGCAGCGTAGATCTAGCGGGGGGCCACTACAATGAGCAGTACTTC
CASSVDLAGGHYNEQYF
>TRBJ1-2|NA|NA|TRBV20-1
TGCAGTGCTAGGCAAGACGGGGGAGGATATGGCTACACCTTC
CSARQDGGGYGYTF
>TRBJ2-5|NA|NA|TRBV12-3/TRBV12-4
TGTGCCAGCAGCACGGGACACTCCACGGAGACCCAGTACTTC
CASSTGHSTETQYF
>TRBJ2-3|NA|NA|TRBV19
TGTGCCAGTAGTATAAGTTCCAGGATCACAGATACGCAGTATTTT
CASSISSRITDTQYF
>TRBJ2-1|many|NA|TRBV20-1
TGCAGTGCTAGGCCAGGGGTGAGCTCCTACAATGAGCAGTTCTTC
CSARPGVSSYNEQFF
>TRBJ1-4|NA|NA|TRBV20-1
TGCAGTGCTAGAGATAGGGGTGAAAAACTGTTTTTT
CSARDRGEKLFF
>TRBJ1-2|few|NA|TRBV28
TGTGCCAGCAGTCCGCCGCCAGGAAACTATGGCTACACCTTC
CASSPPPGNYGYTF
>TRBJ2-4|NA|TRBD1|TRBV13
TGTGCCAGCAGCATTGGACAGGGGGCGTGGGAGCAGTACTTC
CASSIGQGAWEQYF
>TRBJ2-1|NA|NA|TRBV7-2
TGTACCAGCAGCTTAGTAAGAGGGGAGGGGGACAATGAGCAGTTCTTC
CTSSLVRGEGDNEQFF
>TRBJ2-1|NA|TRBD1|TRBV12-3/TRBV12-4
TGTGCCAGCACCGGACAGGGTGGCCGACAGTCAAGCTCCTACAATGAGCAGTTCTTC
CASTGQGGRQSSSYNEQFF
>TRBJ1-1|NA|TRBD1|TRBV25-1
TGTGCCAGCAGTGAACCCGACAGGGTGAGGGCTGAAGCTTTCTTT
CASSEPDRVRAEAFF
>TRBJ1-2|NA|NA|TRBV7-9
TGTGCCAGCAGCGAAATTGGTGGCTTCACCTTC
CASSEIGGFTF
>TRBJ2-3|many|TRBD1|TRBV20-1
TGCAGTGCTGCCCCCGGGACAGGGTTAACAGATACGCAGTATTTT
CSAAPGTGLTDTQYF
>TRBJ2-7|many|NA|TRBV7-8
TGTGCCAGCAGCCCAGACGCAGGGTACACCTACGAGCAGTACTTC
CASSPDAGYTYEQYF
>TRBJ2-7|many|NA|TRBV12-3/TRBV12-4
TGTGCCACCTCTCCGGGTATCGACTACGAGCAGTACTTC
CATSPGIDYEQYF
>TRBJ2-6|few|NA|TRBV20-1
TGCAGTGCTCTACAGAGCTCTGGGGCCAACGTCCTGACTTTC
CSALQSSGANVLTF
>TRBJ1-2|many|TRBD1|TRBV10-3
TGTGCCATCAGTGCAACACAGGGGGACCACTATGGCTACACCTTC
CAISATQGDHYGYTF
>TRBJ2-5|few|NA|TRBV20-1
TGCAGTGCTAGTCTGGGGTACCAAGAGACCCAGTACTTC
CSASLGYQETQYF
>TRBJ2-5|NA|NA|TRBV5-1
TGCGCCAGCAGGACCGGGACTGAGCAGTACTTC
CASRTGTEQYF
>TRBJ2-5|few|NA|TRBV5-1
TGCGCCAGCAGCTTGGAAAGGCCGTCGGGGGAGACCCAGTACTTC
CASSLERPSGETQYF
>TRBJ2-5|few|NA|TRBV20-1
TGCAGTGCTAGGCCTTTCGGAGAGACCCAGTACTTC
CSARPFGETQYF
>TRBJ1-3|NA|NA|TRBV7-9
TGTGCCAGCCAGGGGCCGCAGACTGGAAACACCATATATTTT
CASQGPQTGNTIYF
>TRBJ1-4|NA|NA|TRBV6-6
TGTGCCAGCAGTTACTCGACAGGAATTGCAACTAATGAAAAACTGTTTTTT
CASSYSTGIATNEKLFF
>TRBJ1-1|few|NA|TRBV4-3
TGCGCCAGCAGCCAATGGACCCGTATGAACACTGAAGCTTTCTTT
CASSQWTRMNTEAFF
>TRBJ1-1|NA|TRBD1|TRBV4-2
TGTGCCAGCAGCCAAGTGCGGGGGAAGACAGGGGGCATGAGTTGGACTGAAGCTTTCTTT
CASSQVRGKTGGMSWTEAFF
>TRBJ2-7|NA|TRBD2|TRBV29-1
TGCAGCGTGTCTAGCGGGACATACGAGCAGTACTTC
CSVSSGTYEQYF
>TRBJ1-5|NA|NA|TRBV7-2
TGTGCCAGCAGCTCACAAGCGGGTCAGCCCCAGCATTTT
CASSSQAGQPQHF
>TRBJ2-3|few|NA|TRBV6-6
TGTGCCAGCAGTTACGACGGTCCTTCCACAGATACGCAGTATTTT
CASSYDGPSTDTQYF
>TRBJ2-3|NA|NA|TRBV15
TGTGCCACCAGCAGAGATGTAGGGGGGATCACAGATACGCAGTATTTT
CATSRDVGGITDTQYF
>TRBJ2-2|few|NA|TRBV9
TGTGCCAGCAGCGTCGGGACTTCGAACACCGGGGAGCTGTTTTTT
CASSVGTSNTGELFF
>TRBJ1-2|NA|NA|TRBV12-3/TRBV12-4
TGTGCCAGCAGATCTTCCCTCGCCGGCCACTATGGCTACACCTTC
CASRSSLAGHYGYTF
>TRBJ2-3|NA|NA|TRBV5-1
TGCGCCAGCATGCTTGACGGATTAACAGATACGCAGTATTTT
CASMLDGLTDTQYF
>TRBJ2-1|NA|TRBD1|TRBV5-1
TGCGCCAGCAGCTTGGACCCCAGGGGGAATGAGCAGTTCTTC
CASSLDPRGNEQFF
>TRBJ1-5|NA|NA|TRBV6-2/TRBV6-3
TGTGCCAGCAGTACCAACAACAGGGATTTACAGCCCCAGCATTTT
CASSTNNRDLQPQHF
>TRBJ1-2|few|NA|TRBV6-6
TGTGCCAGCAGGCCATTAGGACAGAGCTATGGCTACACCTTC
CASRPLGQSYGYTF
>TRBJ2-3|NA|TRBD2|TRBV19
TGTGCCAGTAGTCAACTAGCGGGGGGGAACACAGATACGCAGTATTTT
CASSQLAGGNTDTQYF
>TRBJ2-1|NA|NA|TRBV2
TGTGCCAGCGACCAGGATTACAATGAGCAGTTCTTC
CASDQDYNEQFF